The T cell receptor beta chain described here comes from a study of T cells in Graves' hyperthyroidism and ophthalmopathy. It was uncontrolled infection, other autoimmune disease, pregnancy or lactation that excluded patients. Overall study results and limits: Researchers found most expanded thyroid clonotypes above 0.001 in blood as well.

This CDR3 is built from 13 residues. CDR1 LNHDA and CDR2 SQIVND come from the germline V gene (reference sequence). The V and J ends lost 6 bases and 9 bases, in that order; junction bases with no gene match: 8. RNA transcripts gave rise to amplified TCR beta CDR3 regions. HTBI primers were employed in a first-round RT-PCR of the TCR CDR3. Via MiXCR, TCRdb re-called the multiplex PCR reads, giving one row per CDR3 protein. The sample has around 450,000 distinct CDR3 sequences, about a sixth seen once; the top ten hold 13% to 15%. In the case of this clonotype: Its antigen is undetermined.

Sequencing was performed on blood. The TCR sequence derives from a woman aged 18-29 years with Graves' hyperthyroidism. The V and J genes are TRBV19 and TRBJ2-1; 7 bases are shared with TRBD1. CDR3 amino acids: CASSYRTGTEQFF. The CDR3, as DNA: TGTGCCAGTAGCTACAGGACAGGTACTGAGCAGTTCTTC.